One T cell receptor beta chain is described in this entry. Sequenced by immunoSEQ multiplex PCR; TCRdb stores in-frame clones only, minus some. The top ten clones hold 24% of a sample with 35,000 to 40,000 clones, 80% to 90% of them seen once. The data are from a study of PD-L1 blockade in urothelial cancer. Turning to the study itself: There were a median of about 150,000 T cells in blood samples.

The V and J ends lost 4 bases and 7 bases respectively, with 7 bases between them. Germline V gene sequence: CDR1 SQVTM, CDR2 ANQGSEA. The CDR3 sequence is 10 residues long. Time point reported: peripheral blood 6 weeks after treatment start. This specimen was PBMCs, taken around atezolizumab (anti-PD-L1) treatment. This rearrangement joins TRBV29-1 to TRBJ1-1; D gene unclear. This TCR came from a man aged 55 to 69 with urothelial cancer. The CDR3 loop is CSVVSNEAFF. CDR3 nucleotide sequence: TGCAGCGTTGTCAGTAATGAAGCTTTCTTT.